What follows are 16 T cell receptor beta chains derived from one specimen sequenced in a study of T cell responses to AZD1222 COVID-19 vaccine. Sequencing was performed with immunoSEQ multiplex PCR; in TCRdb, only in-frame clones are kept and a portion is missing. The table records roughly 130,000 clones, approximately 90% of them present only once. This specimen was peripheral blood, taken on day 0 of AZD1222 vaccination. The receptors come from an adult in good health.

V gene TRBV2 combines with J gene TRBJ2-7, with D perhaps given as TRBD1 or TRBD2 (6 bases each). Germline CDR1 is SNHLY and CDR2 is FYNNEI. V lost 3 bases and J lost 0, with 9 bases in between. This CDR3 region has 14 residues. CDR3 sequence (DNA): TGTGCCAGCAGTGACGGGGGCCTCTCCTACGAGCAGTACTTC. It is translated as CASSDGGLSYEQYF. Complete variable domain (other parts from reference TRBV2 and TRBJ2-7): EPEVTQTPSHQVTQMGQEVILRCVPISNHLYFYWYRQILGQKVEFLVSFYNNEISEKSEIFDDQFSVERPDGSNFTLKIRSTKLEDSAMYFCASSDGGLSYEQYFGPGTRLTVT.

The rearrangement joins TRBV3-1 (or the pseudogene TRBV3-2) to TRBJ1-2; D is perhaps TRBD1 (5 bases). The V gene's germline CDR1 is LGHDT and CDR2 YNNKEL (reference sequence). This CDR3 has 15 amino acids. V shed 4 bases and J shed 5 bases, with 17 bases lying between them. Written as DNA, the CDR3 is TGTGCCAGCAGCCCGGGACGCCGGGTCTGGTATGGCTACACCTTC. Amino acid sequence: CASSPGRRVWYGYTF.

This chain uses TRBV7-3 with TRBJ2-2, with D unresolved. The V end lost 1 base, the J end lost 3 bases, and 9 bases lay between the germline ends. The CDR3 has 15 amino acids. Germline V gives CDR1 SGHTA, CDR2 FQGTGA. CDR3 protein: CASSLRADYTGELFF. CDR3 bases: TGTGCCAGCAGCTTAAGGGCAGACTACACCGGGGAGCTGTTTTTT.

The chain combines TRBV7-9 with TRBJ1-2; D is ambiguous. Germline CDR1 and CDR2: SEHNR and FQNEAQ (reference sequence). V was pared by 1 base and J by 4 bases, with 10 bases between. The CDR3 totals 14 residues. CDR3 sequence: CASSLVERSYGYTF. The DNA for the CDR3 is TGTGCCAGCAGCTTAGTGGAACGCTCCTATGGCTACACCTTC. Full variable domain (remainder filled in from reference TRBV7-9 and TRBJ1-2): DTGVSQNPRHKITKRGQNVTFRCDPISEHNRLYWYRQTLGQGPEFLTYFQNEAQLEKSRLLSDRFSAERPKGSFSTLEIQRTEQGDSAMYLCASSLVERSYGYTFGSGTRLTVV.

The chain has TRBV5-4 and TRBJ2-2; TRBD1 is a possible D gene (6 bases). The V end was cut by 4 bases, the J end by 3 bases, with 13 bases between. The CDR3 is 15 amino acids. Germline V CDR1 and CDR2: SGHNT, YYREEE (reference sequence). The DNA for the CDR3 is TGTGCCAGCAGCCCCCGAGGGGGAGACACCGGGGAGCTGTTTTTT. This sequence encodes CASSPRGGDTGELFF.

Written as DNA, the CDR3 is TGTGCCAGCAGTCCCGGGACAGGGACAATACAGCCCCAGCATTTT. Translation: CASSPGTGTIQPQHF. V is TRBV6-2 or TRBV6-3 and J is TRBJ1-5, with 9 bases that match TRBD1. CDR1 and CDR2 from the germline V gene are MNHEY and SVGEGT. The junction had 9 bases not matched to a gene; V was cut back by 5 bases and J by 7 bases. The CDR3 is made up of 15 amino acids.

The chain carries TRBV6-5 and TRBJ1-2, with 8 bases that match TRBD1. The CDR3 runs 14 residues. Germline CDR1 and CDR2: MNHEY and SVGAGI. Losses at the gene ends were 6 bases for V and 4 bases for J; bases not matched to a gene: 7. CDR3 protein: CASSLTGQGYGYTF. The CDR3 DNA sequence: TGTGCCAGCAGCCTTACAGGACAGGGCTATGGCTACACCTTC.

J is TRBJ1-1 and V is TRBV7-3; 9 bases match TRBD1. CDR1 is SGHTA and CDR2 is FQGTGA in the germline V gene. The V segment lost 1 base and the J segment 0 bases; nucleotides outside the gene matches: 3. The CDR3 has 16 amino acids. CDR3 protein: CASSLKGQGMNTEAFF. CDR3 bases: TGTGCCAGCAGCTTAAAGGGACAGGGTATGAACACTGAAGCTTTCTTT.

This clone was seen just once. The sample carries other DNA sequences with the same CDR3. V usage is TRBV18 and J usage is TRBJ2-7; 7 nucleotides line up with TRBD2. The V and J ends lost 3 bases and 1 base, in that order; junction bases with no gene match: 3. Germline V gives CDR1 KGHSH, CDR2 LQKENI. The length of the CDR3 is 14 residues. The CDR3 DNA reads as TGTGCCAGCTCACCCAGGGAGGGATCCTACGAGCAGTACTTC. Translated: CASSPREGSYEQYF.

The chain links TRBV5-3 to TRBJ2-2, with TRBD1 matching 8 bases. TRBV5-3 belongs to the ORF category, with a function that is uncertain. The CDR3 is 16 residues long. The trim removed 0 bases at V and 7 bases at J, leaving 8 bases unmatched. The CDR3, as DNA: TGTGCCAGAAGCTTGGTTCGGCAGGGGGCAATCGGGGAGCTGTTTTTT. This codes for CARSLVRQGAIGELFF.

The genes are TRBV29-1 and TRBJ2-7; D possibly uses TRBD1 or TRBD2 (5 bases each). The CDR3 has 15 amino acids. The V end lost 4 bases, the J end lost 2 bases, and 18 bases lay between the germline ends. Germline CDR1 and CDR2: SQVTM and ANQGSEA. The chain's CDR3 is CSVGPLRGQAYEQYF. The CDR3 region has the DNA TGCAGCGTTGGTCCTTTACGGGGCCAAGCCTACGAGCAGTACTTC.

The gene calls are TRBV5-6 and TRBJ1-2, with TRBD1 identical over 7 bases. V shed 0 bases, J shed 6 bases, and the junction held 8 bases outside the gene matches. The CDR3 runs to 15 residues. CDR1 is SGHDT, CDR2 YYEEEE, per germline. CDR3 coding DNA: TGTGCCAGCAGCTTGGTCGACAGGGATAATCATGGCTACACCTTC. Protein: CASSLVDRDNHGYTF.

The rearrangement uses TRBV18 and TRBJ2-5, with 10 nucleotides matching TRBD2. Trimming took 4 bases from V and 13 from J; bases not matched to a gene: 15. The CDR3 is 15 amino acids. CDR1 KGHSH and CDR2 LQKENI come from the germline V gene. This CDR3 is CASSQALAGAETLYF. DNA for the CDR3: TGTGCCAGCTCACAAGCGCTAGCGGGGGCCGAGACATTGTACTTC.

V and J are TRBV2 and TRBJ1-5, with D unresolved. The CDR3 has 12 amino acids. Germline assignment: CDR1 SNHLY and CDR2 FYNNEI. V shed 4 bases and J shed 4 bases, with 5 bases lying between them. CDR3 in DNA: TGTGCCAGCAGTGCGGCTAATCAGCCCCAGCATTTT. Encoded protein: CASSAANQPQHF.

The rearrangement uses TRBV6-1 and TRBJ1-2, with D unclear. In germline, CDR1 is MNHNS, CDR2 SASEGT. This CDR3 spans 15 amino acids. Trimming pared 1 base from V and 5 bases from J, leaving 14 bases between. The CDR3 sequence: CASSEVVGTLYGYTF. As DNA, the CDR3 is TGTGCCAGCAGTGAAGTGGTGGGAACCCTTTATGGCTACACCTTC.

The CDR3 sequence is CASSSHPRGTGELFF. The CDR3 DNA follows: TGTGCCAGCAGCTCTCACCCAAGGGGGACCGGGGAGCTGTTTTTT. This chain uses TRBV11-3 with TRBJ2-2, with D perhaps TRBD1 (6 bases). Germline V lookup: CDR1 SGHNT, CDR2 YENEEA. CDR3 length: 15 amino acids. Trimming took 4 bases from V and 5 from J, leaving 14 bases between them. The full variable domain, rest sourced from reference TRBV11-3 and TRBJ2-2, is EAGVVQSPRYKIIEKKQPVAFWCNPISGHNTLYWYLQNLGQGPELLIRYENEEAVDDSQLPKDRFSAERLKGVDSTLKIQPAELGDSAVYLCASSSHPRGTGELFFGEGSRLTVL.